This is a list of T cell receptor beta chains from one sample in a study of cytomegalovirus exposure and HLA in healthy donors. Assay used: immunoSEQ multiplex PCR; TCRdb lists only in-frame clones, some missing. The sample consists of about 59,000 clones, roughly 84% of them appearing once. The material sequenced was PBMCs. The receptors derive from a human donor in good health. The CDR3 runs from the conserved cysteine through the conserved F or W. A D gene is named only where the DNA matches it firmly. The size field is filled for only some rows; it gives once, few, many or a size class.

CDR3: CASTNGGGPDNEQFF
DNA: TGTGCCAGCACGAATGGTGGGGGCCCGGACAATGAGCAGTTCTTC
size: -
D: -
J: TRBJ2-1
V: TRBV5-4

CDR3: CASSIEGGLSEAFF
DNA: TGTGCCAGTAGTATAGAGGGGGGGCTGTCTGAAGCTTTCTTT
size: once
D: -
J: TRBJ1-1
V: TRBV19

CDR3: CASSEQGPNNNSPLHF
DNA: TGTGCCAGCAGCGAACAGGGGCCAAACAATAATTCACCCCTCCACTTT
size: -
D: TRBD1
J: TRBJ1-6
V: TRBV6-6

CDR3: CSVDSGNTDTQYF
DNA: TGCAGCGTTGATTCGGGTAATACAGATACGCAGTATTTT
size: -
D: -
J: TRBJ2-3
V: TRBV29-1

CDR3: CASSQDRDTEAFF
DNA: TGTGCCAGCAGCCAAGACAGGGACACTGAAGCTTTCTTT
size: few
D: TRBD1
J: TRBJ1-1
V: TRBV11-3

CDR3: CASSHSPQGIREQYF
DNA: TGTGCCAGCAGCCATAGCCCACAGGGTATACGTGAGCAGTACTTC
size: -
D: -
J: TRBJ2-7
V: TRBV11-2

CDR3: CASSLWGGNEQFF
DNA: TGTGCCAGCAGCTTGTGGGGGGGGAATGAGCAGTTCTTC
size: -
D: TRBD2
J: TRBJ2-1
V: TRBV5-8

CDR3: CASSATSTGGADGYTF
DNA: TGTGCCAGCAGTGCCACTTCAACAGGGGGCGCCGATGGCTACACCTTC
size: -
D: TRBD1
J: TRBJ1-2
V: TRBV6-4

CDR3: CASRLTASTNEKLFF
DNA: TGTGCCAGCAGACTTACAGCTTCAACTAATGAAAAACTGTTTTTT
size: -
D: -
J: TRBJ1-4
V: TRBV11-2

CDR3: CASSETGVGTEAFF
DNA: TGTGCCAGCAGCGAAACAGGGGTGGGCACTGAAGCTTTCTTT
size: -
D: TRBD1
J: TRBJ1-1
V: TRBV9

CDR3: CASSWGLAGGPYEQYF
DNA: TGTGCCAGCAGCTGGGGACTAGCGGGAGGGCCCTACGAGCAGTACTTC
size: -
D: TRBD2
J: TRBJ2-7
V: TRBV7-9

CDR3: CAWKGQAVEAREPFF
DNA: TGTGCCTGGAAAGGACAGGCAGTAGAGGCCCGGGAGCCGTTTTTT
size: few
D: -
J: TRBJ2-2
V: TRBV30

CDR3: CASSITGDWAGELFF
DNA: TGTGCCAGCAGCATTACAGGGGATTGGGCCGGGGAGCTGTTTTTT
size: -
D: TRBD1
J: TRBJ2-2
V: TRBV11-3

CDR3: CASSFFSGNTIYF
DNA: TGTGCCAGCAGCTTCTTTTCCGGAAACACCATATATTTT
size: -
D: -
J: TRBJ1-3
V: TRBV7-8

CDR3: CASSPVSGEQYF
DNA: TGTGCCAGCTCACCAGTGAGTGGTGAGCAGTACTTC
size: -
D: -
J: TRBJ2-7
V: TRBV18

CDR3: CASSEAGTGGWETQYF
DNA: TGCGCCAGCAGCGAAGCCGGGACAGGGGGTTGGGAGACCCAGTACTTC
size: -
D: TRBD1
J: TRBJ2-5
V: TRBV5-1

CDR3: CASSPTGDNYGYTF
DNA: TGCGCCAGCAGCCCCACAGGGGATAACTATGGCTACACCTTC
size: -
D: TRBD1
J: TRBJ1-2
V: TRBV5-1

CDR3: CASSKDVDRGGWRETQYF
DNA: TGTGCCAGCAGTAAAGACGTGGACAGGGGAGGGTGGCGAGAGACCCAGTACTTC
size: -
D: TRBD1
J: TRBJ2-5
V: TRBV28

CDR3: CASSQDGGQHEADTQYF
DNA: TGTGCCAGCAGCCAAGATGGCGGGCAACACGAGGCAGATACGCAGTATTTT
size: once
D: -
J: TRBJ2-3
V: TRBV4-2

CDR3: CAWSVGLGGGELFF
DNA: TGTGCCTGGAGTGTGGGACTAGGAGGCGGGGAGCTGTTTTTT
size: -
D: TRBD2
J: TRBJ2-2
V: TRBV30

CDR3: CAWSSVVKTSTDTQYF
DNA: TGTGCCTGGAGCTCAGTGGTTAAGACTAGCACAGATACGCAGTATTTT
size: -
D: -
J: TRBJ2-3
V: TRBV30

CDR3: CSAPYREGYTF
DNA: TGCAGTGCTCCCTACCGGGAGGGCTACACCTTC
size: -
D: -
J: TRBJ1-2
V: TRBV20-1

CDR3: CASSAKAFDRLRGNTIYF
DNA: TGTGCCAGCAGCGCGAAGGCTTTTGACAGGCTCCGAGGGAACACCATATATTTT
size: -
D: -
J: TRBJ1-3
V: TRBV9

CDR3: CASSRQATNTGELFF
DNA: TGTGCCAGTAGTAGACAGGCCACGAACACCGGGGAGCTGTTTTTT
size: -
D: -
J: TRBJ2-2
V: TRBV19

CDR3: CASSYRGRPPYEQYF
DNA: TGTGCCAGCAGTTACAGGGGAAGGCCGCCCTACGAGCAGTACTTC
size: -
D: TRBD1
J: TRBJ2-7
V: TRBV5-8

CDR3: CASLVAGETREQYF
DNA: TGTGCCAGCTTGGTTGCGGGAGAGACCCGCGAGCAGTACTTC
size: -
D: TRBD2
J: TRBJ2-7
V: TRBV7-9

CDR3: CASSLAPPAGPYEQYF
DNA: TGTGCCAGCAGCTTAGCTCCCCCGGCGGGTCCCTACGAGCAGTACTTC
size: -
D: -
J: TRBJ2-7
V: TRBV7-6

CDR3: CARSPAGGSTYEQYF
DNA: TGTGCCAGAAGCCCCGCTGGGGGGAGCACCTACGAGCAGTACTTC
size: -
D: -
J: TRBJ2-7
V: TRBV5-3

CDR3: CASSLGQASSGNTIYF
DNA: TGTGCCAGCAGCTTAGGACAGGCGAGCTCTGGAAACACCATATATTTT
size: -
D: -
J: TRBJ1-3
V: TRBV7-2

CDR3: CASSDRGRLDQETQYF
DNA: TGTGCCAGCAGTGATAGGGGTAGGCTAGACCAAGAGACCCAGTACTTC
size: -
D: -
J: TRBJ2-5
V: TRBV6-1

CDR3: CASAPPSNTIYF
DNA: TGTGCCAGCGCCCCCCCGAGTAACACCATATATTTT
size: once
D: -
J: TRBJ1-3
V: TRBV18

CDR3: CASSQYTGPGLGEQYF
DNA: TGTGCCAGCAGCCAGTACACAGGGCCCGGTTTGGGCGAGCAGTACTTC
size: -
D: -
J: TRBJ2-7
V: TRBV14

CDR3: CASSQRTGVRTNEKLFF
DNA: TGCGCCAGCAGCCAACGGACAGGGGTGAGAACTAATGAAAAACTGTTTTTT
size: -
D: TRBD1
J: TRBJ1-4
V: TRBV4-1

CDR3: CASSEGIGTHNEQFF
DNA: TGTGCCAGCAGTGAGGGGATCGGGACACACAATGAGCAGTTCTTC
size: -
D: -
J: TRBJ2-1
V: TRBV2

CDR3: CASSDSFRAGVLNEQFF
DNA: TGTGCCAGCAGTGACTCGTTCAGAGCGGGAGTACTGAATGAGCAGTTCTTC
size: -
D: TRBD2
J: TRBJ2-1
V: TRBV6-4

CDR3: CASSRQGGYTEAFF
DNA: TGTGCCAGCAGCCGACAGGGGGGGTACACTGAAGCTTTCTTT
size: once
D: TRBD1
J: TRBJ1-1
V: TRBV7-2

CDR3: CASSNGGTEAFF
DNA: TGCGCCAGCAGTAACGGGGGTACTGAAGCTTTCTTT
size: -
D: -
J: TRBJ1-1
V: TRBV10-1

CDR3: CASSTISHLDEQYF
DNA: TGTGCCAGCAGCACCATTTCCCATTTAGACGAGCAGTACTTC
size: -
D: -
J: TRBJ2-7
V: TRBV11-2

CDR3: CASSSLGLVTDTQYF
DNA: TGTGCCAGCAGTAGCTTGGGACTAGTTACAGATACGCAGTATTTT
size: -
D: TRBD2
J: TRBJ2-3
V: TRBV6-4

CDR3: CASSIDRDSNTGELFF
DNA: TGTGCCAGTAGTATAGATCGGGACTCTAACACCGGGGAGCTGTTTTTT
size: -
D: -
J: TRBJ2-2
V: TRBV19

CDR3: CASSRQGKNTEAFF
DNA: TGTGCCAGCAGTCGACAGGGAAAGAACACTGAAGCTTTCTTT
size: -
D: TRBD1
J: TRBJ1-1
V: TRBV6-5

CDR3: CAWIRQGGHEQYF
DNA: TGTGCCTGGATCCGACAGGGCGGCCACGAGCAGTACTTC
size: -
D: TRBD1
J: TRBJ2-7
V: TRBV30

CDR3: CSSRLQGDEQYF
DNA: TGTTCCAGCAGACTACAGGGGGACGAGCAGTACTTC
size: -
D: TRBD1
J: TRBJ2-7
V: TRBV7-9

CDR3: CASSLVGTGLNPTF
DNA: TGTGCCAGCAGCTTGGTCGGGACAGGGCTAAATCCTACCTTC
size: few
D: TRBD1
J: TRBJ1-2
V: TRBV5-5

CDR3: CASSRGYEQYF
DNA: TGTGCCAGCAGCCGAGGCTACGAGCAGTACTTC
size: -
D: -
J: TRBJ2-7
V: TRBV11-2

CDR3: CASSETGTEAFF
DNA: TGTGCCAGCAGCGAGACAGGGACTGAAGCTTTCTTT
size: once
D: TRBD1
J: TRBJ1-1
V: TRBV5-6

CDR3: CASSQDVTGGQETQYF
DNA: TGTGCCAGCAGCCAAGATGTAACAGGGGGACAAGAGACCCAGTACTTC
size: -
D: TRBD1
J: TRBJ2-5
V: TRBV4-2

CDR3: CASRTDGVTEAFF
DNA: TGTGCCAGCAGGACAGATGGGGTAACTGAAGCTTTCTTT
size: -
D: -
J: TRBJ1-1
V: TRBV6-1